Listed below are T cell receptor beta chains from one sample, sequenced in a study of blood T cell repertoires in COVID-19. Profiling relied on immunoSEQ multiplex PCR, and the TCRdb table lists in-frame clones only, not all of them. Among about 410,000 clones listed, approximately 90% were seen once. The sample consisted of peripheral blood. The receptor source for this set is a woman aged 40 to 49 with COVID-19, enrolled during active disease. CDR3s include the opening cysteine and the closing phenylalanine or tryptophan. A D gene is named only where the DNA matches it firmly. Expanded clones are given a class, and other clones once, few, many or no size at all.

j_gene,abundance,v_gene,d_gene,CDR3aa,CDR3nt
TRBJ2-7,once,TRBV7-9,TRBD1,CASSKGQGTSSYEQYF,TGTGCCAGCAGCAAGGGACAGGGGACCAGCTCCTACGAGCAGTACTTC
TRBJ2-1,-,TRBV28,TRBD1,CASSSPGGPDIDEQFF,TGTGCCAGCAGTTCCCCAGGGGGCCCCGATATTGATGAGCAGTTCTTC
TRBJ1-1,-,TRBV5-1,TRBD1,CASSFGQGAGTEAFF,TGCGCCAGCAGCTTCGGACAGGGGGCCGGCACTGAAGCTTTCTTT
TRBJ1-1,-,TRBV10-3,TRBD1,CAISEDRGYPEAFF,TGTGCCATCAGTGAGGACAGGGGGTACCCTGAAGCTTTCTTT
TRBJ1-6,few,TRBV28,TRBD1,CASSWAVTGGEESYNSPLHF,TGTGCCAGCAGTTGGGCCGTTACAGGGGGCGAAGAGTCCTATAATTCACCCCTCCACTTT
TRBJ2-5,-,TRBV2,-,CASSAPGRTAQETQYF,TGTGCCAGCAGTGCCCCGGGCAGGACAGCCCAAGAGACCCAGTACTTC
TRBJ1-5,once,TRBV19,TRBD1,CASDSGTGPQPQHF,TGTGCCAGTGATTCGGGGACAGGGCCTCAGCCCCAGCATTTT
TRBJ2-4,-,TRBV7-2,-,CASSHGGGWKNIQYF,TGTGCCAGCAGCCATGGGGGAGGTTGGAAAAACATTCAGTACTTC
TRBJ2-7,-,TRBV28,TRBD2,CASTSGGEQYF,TGTGCCAGCACCTCCGGGGGGGAGCAGTACTTC
TRBJ1-2,-,TRBV19,-,CASRWGVGGYTF,TGTGCCAGTAGGTGGGGCGTCGGTGGCTACACCTTC
TRBJ2-4,once,TRBV19,TRBD1,CASSTKGQALAKNIQYF,TGTGCCAGTAGTACGAAGGGACAGGCCTTAGCCAAAAACATTCAGTACTTC
TRBJ2-1,-,TRBV30,TRBD2,CAWSGLAAYNEQFF,TGTGCCTGGAGTGGACTAGCGGCTTACAATGAGCAGTTCTTC
TRBJ1-6,-,TRBV6-6,-,CASTSRDSGRISPLHF,TGTGCCAGCACGAGTCGGGACTCAGGGAGAATATCACCCCTCCACTTT
TRBJ1-1,-,TRBV9,-,CASSVTGMNTEAFF,TGTGCCAGCAGCGTAACGGGAATGAACACTGAAGCTTTCTTT
TRBJ2-7,-,TRBV11-3,TRBD2,CASSHPGGSDEQYF,TGTGCCAGCAGCCACCCGGGGGGGTCGGACGAGCAGTACTTC
TRBJ2-1,-,TRBV7-9,TRBD2,CASSFRTSGSVDNEQFF,TGTGCCAGCAGCTTTCGGACTAGCGGGAGTGTCGACAATGAGCAGTTCTTC
TRBJ2-2,once,TRBV5-1,-,CASTVRGTVTGELFF,TGCGCCAGCACGGTTCGGGGTACCGTCACCGGGGAGCTGTTTTTT
TRBJ1-1,-,TRBV28,-,CAGRNMGLNTEAFF,TGTGCCGGGAGGAACATGGGCCTGAACACTGAAGCTTTCTTT
TRBJ2-2,-,TRBV4-3,-,CASSQVQANTGELFF,TGCGCCAGCAGCCAAGTCCAGGCGAACACCGGGGAGCTGTTTTTT
TRBJ1-5,-,TRBV27,TRBD1,CASSPLQGINQPQHF,TGTGCCAGCAGTCCACTACAGGGGATCAATCAGCCCCAGCATTTT
TRBJ1-5,-,TRBV5-1,TRBD1,CASSLAPRDRLINQPQHF,TGCGCCAGCAGCTTGGCCCCCAGGGACAGATTAATCAATCAGCCCCAGCATTTT
TRBJ2-1,-,TRBV9,TRBD1,CASSPLPRGRVNEQFF,TGTGCCAGCAGCCCCCTCCCCAGGGGGCGAGTGAATGAGCAGTTCTTC
TRBJ2-5,-,TRBV3-1/TRBV3-2,TRBD2,CASSHTSGGETQYF,TGTGCCAGCAGCCACACTAGCGGGGGAGAGACCCAGTACTTC
TRBJ2-7,-,TRBV2,TRBD1,CASSTRQGPDEQYF,TGTGCCAGCAGTACCCGACAGGGACCAGACGAGCAGTACTTC
TRBJ1-1,-,TRBV9,-,CASSTTVNTEAFF,TGTGCCAGCAGCACGACAGTGAACACTGAAGCTTTCTTT
TRBJ2-1,-,TRBV18,TRBD1,CASSPLWGTGSTNEQFF,TGTGCCAGCTCACCACTATGGGGGACAGGGTCCACCAATGAGCAGTTCTTC
TRBJ2-2,once,TRBV19,-,CASSPRKGVPGGLFF,TGTGCCAGTAGTCCACGCAAGGGCGTTCCCGGGGGGCTGTTTTTT
TRBJ2-7,-,TRBV19,-,CASSKNGLYYEQYF,TGTGCCAGTAGTAAGAATGGTCTATACTACGAGCAGTACTTC
TRBJ1-2,-,TRBV7-9,TRBD1,CASSLVGQGRGYTF,TGTGCCAGCAGCTTAGTGGGACAGGGCCGAGGCTACACCTTC
TRBJ2-7,-,TRBV5-6,TRBD1,CASSLVGGRISYEQYF,TGTGCCAGCAGCTTGGTAGGGGGCCGGATAAGTTACGAGCAGTACTTC
TRBJ1-1,-,TRBV2,TRBD1,CASRPDRGNTEAFF,TGTGCCAGCAGGCCCGACAGGGGGAACACTGAAGCTTTCTTT
TRBJ1-4,-,TRBV20-1,TRBD1,CSASSHRGLTNEKLFF,TGCAGTGCTAGTTCTCACAGGGGGCTGACTAATGAAAAACTGTTTTTT
TRBJ2-1,-,TRBV5-6,TRBD2,CASSLEGLAGSSYNEQFF,TGTGCCAGCAGCTTGGAGGGGCTAGCGGGATCCTCCTACAATGAGCAGTTCTTC
TRBJ2-7,-,TRBV6-1,TRBD2,CASSERTRVSYEQYF,TGTGCCAGCAGTGAAAGGACTAGAGTCTCCTACGAGCAGTACTTC
TRBJ1-3,-,TRBV5-1,-,CASSLEGALIGNTIYF,TGCGCCAGCAGCTTGGAGGGAGCCCTTATTGGAAACACCATATATTTT
TRBJ1-4,-,TRBV6-5,-,CASSPGWANEKLFF,TGTGCCAGCAGCCCAGGGTGGGCTAATGAAAAACTGTTTTTT
TRBJ1-2,-,TRBV11-2,-,CASSLARRSHPNYGYTF,TGTGCCAGCAGCTTAGCCCGGCGGTCCCATCCTAACTACGGCTACACCTTC
TRBJ1-1,-,TRBV7-2,-,CASSLPGNFPEAFF,TGTGCCAGCAGCTTACCGGGGAACTTCCCTGAAGCTTTCTTT
TRBJ1-3,-,TRBV28,-,CASSYREFGNTIYF,TGTGCCAGCAGCTACAGGGAATTTGGAAACACCATATATTTT
TRBJ2-1,-,TRBV27,-,CASSFTETYNEQFF,TGTGCCAGCAGTTTCACAGAAACCTACAATGAGCAGTTCTTC
TRBJ2-7,-,TRBV7-2,TRBD2,CASSGWGSGRRGPTYEQYF,TGTGCCAGCAGCGGCTGGGGTAGCGGGAGGAGGGGGCCCACTTACGAGCAGTACTTC
TRBJ1-2,-,TRBV6-2/TRBV6-3,TRBD1,CASSSRGQGLLGYTF,TGTGCCAGCAGTAGCCGGGGACAGGGACTTCTTGGCTACACCTTC
TRBJ1-2,-,TRBV18,TRBD1,CASSPSLLGQGANGYTF,TGTGCCAGCTCACCGAGCCTTTTAGGACAGGGGGCAAATGGCTACACCTTC
TRBJ1-2,once,TRBV18,TRBD1,CASSPPVGTGDGYTF,TGTGCCAGCTCACCACCAGTCGGGACAGGGGATGGCTACACCTTC
TRBJ1-1,-,TRBV5-4,-,CASSLAGRGHPFNTEAFF,TGTGCCAGCAGCTTGGCCGGTCGCGGACATCCTTTTAACACTGAAGCTTTCTTT
TRBJ2-4,-,TRBV15,TRBD2,CATSSGGGALFIQYF,TGTGCCACCAGCAGCGGCGGGGGGGCCCTCTTCATTCAGTACTTC
TRBJ2-5,once,TRBV4-3,-,CASSQDLVRGGVGFETQYF,TGCGCCAGCAGCCAAGATTTGGTGAGGGGGGGAGTGGGTTTCGAGACCCAGTACTTC
TRBJ2-5,-,TRBV7-6,TRBD1,CASSPLAQGTGETQYF,TGTGCCAGCAGCCCCCTGGCCCAGGGGACAGGGGAGACCCAGTACTTC
TRBJ1-3,-,TRBV3-1/TRBV3-2,-,CASSPARGTGNTIYF,TGTGCCAGCAGCCCAGCCAGGGGAACTGGAAACACCATATATTTT
TRBJ2-2,-,TRBV7-3,-,CASSSGDTGELFF,TGTGCCAGCAGCTCTGGAGACACCGGGGAGCTGTTTTTT
TRBJ1-1,-,TRBV9,-,CASSVERAGAAEAFF,TGTGCCAGCAGCGTAGAGAGAGCGGGGGCAGCCGAAGCTTTCTTT
TRBJ1-2,-,TRBV7-2,-,CASSLTGRGYGYTF,TGTGCCAGCAGCTTAACAGGGAGAGGCTATGGCTACACCTTC
TRBJ1-5,-,TRBV10-3,TRBD1,CAIGWGQGDNQPQHF,TGTGCCATCGGCTGGGGACAGGGGGACAATCAGCCCCAGCATTTT
TRBJ2-7,-,TRBV7-3,TRBD2,CASSVSGGLSYEQYF,TGTGCCAGCAGCGTTAGCGGGGGCCTTTCCTACGAGCAGTACTTC
TRBJ2-3,-,TRBV18,TRBD2,CASSPYPMTSGRTDTQYF,TGTGCCAGCTCACCTTACCCTATGACTAGCGGGAGAACAGATACGCAGTATTTT
TRBJ2-7,-,TRBV19,-,CASSMVRGSYEQYF,TGTGCCAGTAGTATGGTGCGGGGTTCCTACGAGCAGTACTTC